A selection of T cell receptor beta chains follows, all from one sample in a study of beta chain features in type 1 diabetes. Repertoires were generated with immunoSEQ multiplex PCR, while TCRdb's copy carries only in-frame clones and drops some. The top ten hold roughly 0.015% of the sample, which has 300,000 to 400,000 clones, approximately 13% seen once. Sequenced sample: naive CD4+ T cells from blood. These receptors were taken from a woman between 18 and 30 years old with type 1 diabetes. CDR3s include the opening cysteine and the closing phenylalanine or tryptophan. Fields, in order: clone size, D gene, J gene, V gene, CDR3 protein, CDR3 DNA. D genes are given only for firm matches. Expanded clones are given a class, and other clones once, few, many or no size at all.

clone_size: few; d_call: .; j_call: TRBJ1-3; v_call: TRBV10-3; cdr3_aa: CATQGSGNTIYF; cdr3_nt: TGTGCCACACAGGGCTCTGGAAACACCATATATTTT
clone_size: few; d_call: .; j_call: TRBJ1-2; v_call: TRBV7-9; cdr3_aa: CASSYPGYGYTF; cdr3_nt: TGTGCCAGCAGCTATCCCGGGTACGGCTACACCTTC
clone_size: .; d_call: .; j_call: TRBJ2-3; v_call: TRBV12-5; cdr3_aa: CASGLGTKTSKNTDTQYF; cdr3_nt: TGTGCTAGTGGTTTGGGGACAAAAACTAGCAAAAACACAGATACGCAGTATTTT
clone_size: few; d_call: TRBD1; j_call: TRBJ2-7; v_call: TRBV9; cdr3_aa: CASSVGGWDRAYEQYF; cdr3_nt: TGTGCCAGCAGCGTAGGCGGTTGGGACAGGGCCTACGAGCAGTACTTC
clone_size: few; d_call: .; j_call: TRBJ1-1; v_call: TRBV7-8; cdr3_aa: CASSFPGLNTEAFF; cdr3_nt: TGTGCCAGCAGCTTTCCGGGACTAAACACTGAAGCTTTCTTT
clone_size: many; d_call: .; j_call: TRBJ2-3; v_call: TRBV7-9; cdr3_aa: CASSPGADTQYF; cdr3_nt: TGTGCCAGCAGCCCCGGGGCAGATACGCAGTATTTT
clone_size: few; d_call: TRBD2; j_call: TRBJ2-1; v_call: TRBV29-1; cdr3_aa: CSVAVSGRANEQFF; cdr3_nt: TGCAGCGTTGCGGTTAGCGGGAGGGCCAATGAGCAGTTCTTC
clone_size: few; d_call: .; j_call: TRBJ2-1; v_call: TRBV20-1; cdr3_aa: CSAGSPGEQFF; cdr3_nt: TGCAGTGCTGGCTCCCCCGGGGAGCAGTTCTTC
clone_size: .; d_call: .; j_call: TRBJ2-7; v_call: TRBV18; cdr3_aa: CASSQHLPRGIGTYEQYF; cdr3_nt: TGTGCCAGCTCTCAACACCTCCCTCGGGGAATTGGGACCTACGAGCAGTACTTC
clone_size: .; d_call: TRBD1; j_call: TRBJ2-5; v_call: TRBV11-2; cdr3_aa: CASSFRTGPETQYF; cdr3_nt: TGTGCCAGCAGCTTTAGGACAGGCCCAGAGACCCAGTACTTC
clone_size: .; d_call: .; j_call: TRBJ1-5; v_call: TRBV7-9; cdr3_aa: CASSHGGTENQPQHF; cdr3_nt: TGTGCCAGCAGCCACGGGGGAACAGAAAATCAGCCCCAGCATTTT
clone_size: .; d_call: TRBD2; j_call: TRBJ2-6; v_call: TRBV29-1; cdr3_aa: CSVDATSGNPGANVLTF; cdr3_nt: TGCAGCGTTGATGCAACTAGCGGGAATCCTGGGGCCAACGTCCTGACTTTC
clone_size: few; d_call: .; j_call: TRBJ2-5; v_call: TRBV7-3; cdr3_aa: CASSLTDGGKGETQYF; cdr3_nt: TGTGCCAGCAGCTTAACCGATGGCGGGAAAGGGGAGACCCAGTACTTC
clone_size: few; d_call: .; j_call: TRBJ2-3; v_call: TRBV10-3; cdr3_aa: CAIRWQGTDTQYF; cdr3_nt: TGTGCCATTCGATGGCAGGGCACAGATACGCAGTATTTT
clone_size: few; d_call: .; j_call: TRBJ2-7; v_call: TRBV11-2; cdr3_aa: CASSFSSGGTYEQYF; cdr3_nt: TGTGCCAGCAGCTTCTCGAGCGGTGGTACCTACGAGCAGTACTTC
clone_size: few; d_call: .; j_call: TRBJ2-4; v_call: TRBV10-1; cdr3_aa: CAKTRGGIQYF; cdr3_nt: TGCGCCAAAACTAGAGGCGGCATTCAGTACTTC
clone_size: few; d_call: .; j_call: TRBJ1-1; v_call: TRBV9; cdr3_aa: CASSVGTGNTEAFF; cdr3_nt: TGTGCCAGCAGCGTAGGAACAGGGAACACTGAAGCTTTCTTT
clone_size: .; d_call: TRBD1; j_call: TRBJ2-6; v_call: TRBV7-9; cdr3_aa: CASSLRGTGTSGANVLTF; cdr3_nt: TGTGCCAGCAGCCTAAGGGGGACAGGGACCTCTGGGGCCAACGTCCTGACTTTC
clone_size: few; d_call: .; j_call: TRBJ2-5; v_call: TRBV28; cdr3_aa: CASSLAQGTQYF; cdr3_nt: TGTGCCAGCAGTTTAGCGCAGGGGACCCAGTACTTC
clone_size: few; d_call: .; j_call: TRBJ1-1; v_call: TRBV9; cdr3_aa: CASSVGRERNTEAFF; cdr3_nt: TGTGCCAGCAGCGTAGGAAGGGAGAGGAACACTGAAGCTTTCTTT
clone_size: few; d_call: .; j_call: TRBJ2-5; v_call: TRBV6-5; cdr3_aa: CASSYSGKFETQYF; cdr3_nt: TGTGCCAGCAGTTACTCCGGGAAATTCGAGACCCAGTACTTC
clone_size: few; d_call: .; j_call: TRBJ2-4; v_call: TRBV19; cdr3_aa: CASSIGASWNIQYF; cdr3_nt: TGTGCCAGTAGTATAGGGGCTTCCTGGAACATTCAGTACTTC
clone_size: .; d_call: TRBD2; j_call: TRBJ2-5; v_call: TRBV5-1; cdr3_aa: CASRGGSAQETQYF; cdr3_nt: TGCGCCAGCAGGGGGGGGTCGGCGCAAGAGACCCAGTACTTC
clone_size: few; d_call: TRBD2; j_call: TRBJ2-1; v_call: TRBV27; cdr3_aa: CASSGGLAGESEQFF; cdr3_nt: TGTGCCAGCAGCGGGGGACTAGCGGGAGAGAGTGAGCAGTTCTTC
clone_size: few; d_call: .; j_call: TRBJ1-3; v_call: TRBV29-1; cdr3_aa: CSAAVGNTIYF; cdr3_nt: TGCAGCGCTGCGGTTGGAAACACCATATATTTT
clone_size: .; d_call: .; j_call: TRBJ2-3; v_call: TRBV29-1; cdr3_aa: CSVVRDTQYF; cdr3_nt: TGCAGCGTTGTCAGGGATACGCAGTATTTT